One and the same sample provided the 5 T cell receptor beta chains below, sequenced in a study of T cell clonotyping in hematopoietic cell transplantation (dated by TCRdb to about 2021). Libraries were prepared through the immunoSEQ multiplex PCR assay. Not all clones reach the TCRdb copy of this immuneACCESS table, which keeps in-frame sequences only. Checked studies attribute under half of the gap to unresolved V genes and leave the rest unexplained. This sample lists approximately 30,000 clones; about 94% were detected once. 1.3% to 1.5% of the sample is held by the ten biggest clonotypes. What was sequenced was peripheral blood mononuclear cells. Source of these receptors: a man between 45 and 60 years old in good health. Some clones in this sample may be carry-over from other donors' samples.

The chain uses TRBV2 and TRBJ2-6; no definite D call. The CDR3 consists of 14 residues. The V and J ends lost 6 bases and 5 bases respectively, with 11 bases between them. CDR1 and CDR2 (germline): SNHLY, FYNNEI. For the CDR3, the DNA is TGTGCCAGCAGCCCTTCTCCCTGGGCCAACGTCCTGACTTTC. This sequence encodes CASSPSPWANVLTF. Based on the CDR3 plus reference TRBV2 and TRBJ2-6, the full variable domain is EPEVTQTPSHQVTQMGQEVILRCVPISNHLYFYWYRQILGQKVEFLVSFYNNEISEKSEIFDDQFSVERPDGSNFTLKIRSTKLEDSAMYFCASSPSPWANVLTFGAGSRLTVL.

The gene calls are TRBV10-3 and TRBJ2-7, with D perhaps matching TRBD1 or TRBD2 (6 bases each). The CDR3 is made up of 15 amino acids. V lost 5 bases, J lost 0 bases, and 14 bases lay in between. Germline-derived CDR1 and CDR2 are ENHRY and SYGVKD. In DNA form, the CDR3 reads TGTGCCATCAGTTCAACAGGGAGGAGCTCCTACGAGCAGTACTTC. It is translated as CAISSTGRSSYEQYF.

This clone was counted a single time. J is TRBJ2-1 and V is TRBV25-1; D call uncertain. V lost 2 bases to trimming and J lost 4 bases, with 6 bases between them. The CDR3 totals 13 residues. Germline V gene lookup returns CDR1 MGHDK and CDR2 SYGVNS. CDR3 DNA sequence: TGTGCCAGCAGTGAAGATTCTTACAATGAGCAGTTCTTC. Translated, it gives CASSEDSYNEQFF.

Written as DNA, the CDR3 is TGTGCCAGCAGCTTAGCGGGGAAGGGGAGGCATTCACCCCTCCACTTT. It is translated as CASSLAGKGRHSPLHF. The J gene is TRBJ1-6, the V gene TRBV7-9; a possible D gene is TRBD1 (5 bases). The CDR3 consists of 16 residues. Trimming removed 0 bases from V and 8 bases from J, with 14 bases in between. Germline loops: CDR1 SEHNR, CDR2 FQNEAQ (reference sequence).

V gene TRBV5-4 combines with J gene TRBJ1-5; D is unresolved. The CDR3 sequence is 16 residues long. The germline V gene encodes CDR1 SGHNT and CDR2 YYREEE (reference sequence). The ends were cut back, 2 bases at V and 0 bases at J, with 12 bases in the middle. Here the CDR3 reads CASSLGGPDSNQPQHF. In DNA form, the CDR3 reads TGTGCCAGCAGCTTAGGCGGGCCGGATAGCAATCAGCCCCAGCATTTT.